The 8 T cell receptor beta chains below come from one sample, sequenced in a study of sequential checkpoint blockade in melanoma. Regarding treatment: randomized to nivolumab then ipilimumab (arm A) or the reverse (arm B). Only in-frame clones appear in the TCRdb table, and some are missing; sequencing was by immunoSEQ multiplex PCR. The data contain nearly 9,000 clones, 23% of them singletons. The starting material was tumor tissue (inferred from file names), obtained from a patient given nivolumab and ipilimumab in sequence. The receptors come from a human donor with melanoma.

This rearrangement joins TRBV5-1 to TRBJ1-3; D gene unclear. This CDR3 contains 15 residues. Germline V gene lookup returns CDR1 SGHRS and CDR2 YFSETQ. The ends were cut back, 4 bases at V and 3 bases at J, with 14 bases in the middle. For the CDR3, the DNA is TGCGCCAGCAGCCTCGACGGTGCTAATGGAAACACCATATATTTT. Protein product: CASSLDGANGNTIYF.

This chain uses TRBV6-8 with TRBJ1-4; 7 bases fit TRBD1. V gave up 10 bases and J gave up 6 bases; unmatched junction bases: 8. The CDR3 runs to 13 residues. Germline CDR1 MNHGY, CDR2 SAAAGT. In nucleotides, the CDR3 is TGTGCCATCTCGGCCAGGGGGGATGAAAAACTGTTTTTT. Protein: CAISARGDEKLFF.

By share, this clone counts as medium-sized. This chain connects TRBV6-8 to TRBJ1-1; D gene ambiguous. Germline V gives CDR1 MNHGY, CDR2 SAAAGT. The ends were cut back, 3 bases at V and 4 bases at J, with 12 bases in the middle. This CDR3 comprises 14 residues. This chain's CDR3 is CASSYSRSVTEAFF. CDR3 coding DNA: TGTGCCAGCAGTTATTCGAGATCTGTCACTGAAGCTTTCTTT.

In its sample, this clone ranks as medium-sized. The chain's CDR3 is CASTNERGASSYEQYF. The CDR3 DNA reads as TGTGCCAGCACTAACGAGAGGGGCGCGAGCTCCTACGAGCAGTACTTC. The chain recombines TRBV6-8 with TRBJ2-7, with D perhaps being TRBD1 or TRBD2 (5 bases each). This CDR3 has 16 residues. The germline V and J ends were trimmed by 7 bases and 0 bases, with 19 bases remaining between them. Germline assignment: CDR1 MNHGY and CDR2 SAAAGT.

The rearrangement joins TRBV14 to TRBJ1-2; D is possibly TRBD1 (6 bases). From germline, CDR1 is SGHDN and CDR2 FVKESK. This CDR3 has 14 amino acids. Trimming took 4 bases from V and 6 from J, leaving 15 bases between them. In nucleotides, the CDR3 is TGTGCCAGCAGCCCCCTGGACAGTGTGAATGGCTACACCTTC. This sequence encodes CASSPLDSVNGYTF.

The CDR3 loop is CSVEDPLSNYGYTF. CDR3 sequence (DNA): TGCAGCGTTGAAGATCCTCTATCTAACTATGGCTACACCTTC. The chain links TRBV29-1 to TRBJ1-2; no firm D call. V was trimmed by 0 bases and J by 0 bases, leaving 8 bases between them. Per germline, CDR1 SQVTM and CDR2 ANQGSEA. The CDR3 runs to 14 residues. The variable domain in full, completed from reference TRBV29-1 and TRBJ1-2, reads SAVISQKPSRDICQRGTSLTIQCQVDSQVTMMFWYRQQPGQSLTLIATANQGSEATYESGFVIDKFPISRPNLTFSTLTVSNMSPEDSSIYLCSVEDPLSNYGYTFGSGTRLTVV.

The chain carries TRBV11-3 and TRBJ2-6; the D gene is possibly TRBD1 (6 bases). Deletions cut 5 bases from V and 0 bases from J, with 20 bases between. CDR1 and CDR2 from the germline V gene are SGHNT and YENEEA. The CDR3 is 19 residues long. The CDR3 DNA is TGTGCCAGCAGCGTGGCCGACAGGCCCAAGCTCTCTGGGGCCAACGTCCTGACTTTC. It specifies CASSVADRPKLSGANVLTF.

This clone was detected only a few times. The rearrangement joins TRBV14 to TRBJ2-1, with TRBD2 identical over 9 bases. Germline V gene sequence: CDR1 SGHDN, CDR2 FVKESK. V shed 1 base and J 9 bases; nucleotides not matched to a gene: 7. The CDR3 is 15 residues long. The CDR3 is CASSQVAGGPTEQFF. The CDR3 DNA reads TGTGCCAGCAGCCAAGTTGCGGGGGGGCCTACTGAGCAGTTCTTC. Looking up the rest from reference TRBV14 and TRBJ2-1 gives the full variable domain: EAGVTQFPSHSVIEKGQTVTLRCDPISGHDNLYWYRRVMGKEIKFLLHFVKESKQDESGMPNNRFLAERTGGTYSTLKVQPAELEDSGVYFCASSQVAGGPTEQFFGPGTRLTVL.